This is a list of T cell receptor beta chains from one sample in a study of high-grade serous ovarian cancer treatment subgroups. The assay was immunoSEQ multiplex PCR, and TCRdb's table has in-frame clones only and misses some. The table records around 4,300 clones, about 80% of them present only once. The sample taken for sequencing was tumor tissue. All receptors come from a human donor with high-grade serous ovarian cancer. Both conserved end residues are part of each CDR3. D genes are given only for firm matches. Clone sizes are given selectively: once, few, many, or a class where the clone is expanded.

>-|once|TRBV2|TRBJ2-5
TGTGCCAGCAGGGGCGTGGAGGGTGGAGAGACCCAGTACTTC
CASRGVEGGETQYF
>-|-|TRBV7-2|TRBJ2-2
TGTGCCAGGGCGGGGGCCGACACCGGGGAGCTGTTTTTT
CARAGADTGELFF
>TRBD1|few|TRBV7-2|TRBJ1-2
TGTGCCAGCAGCTACTGGACAGGGGGTAACTATGGCTACACCTTC
CASSYWTGGNYGYTF
>TRBD1|-|TRBV7-7|TRBJ2-3
TGTGCTAGCAGCTACACAGGGGGAAGCACAGATACGCAGTATTTT
CASSYTGGSTDTQYF
>TRBD2|-|TRBV4-3|TRBJ2-5
TGCGCCAGCAGCCAAGATTTTAGCGGGGGGGTAGAGACCCAGTACTTC
CASSQDFSGGVETQYF
>TRBD1|-|TRBV19|TRBJ2-7
TGTGCCAGTAGTAATTCCGGGACAGCGATTTACGAGCAGTACTTC
CASSNSGTAIYEQYF
>-|-|TRBV9|TRBJ1-6
TGTGCCAGCAGCCCCGGCGAAGAATCACCCCTCCACTTT
CASSPGEESPLHF
>-|-|TRBV29-1|TRBJ1-2
TGCAGCGTTCGGACAGAGCAGGATGGCTACACCTTC
CSVRTEQDGYTF
>TRBD1|-|TRBV6-6|TRBJ2-7
TGTGCCAGCAGTAAGGGACAGGCTGAGCAGTACTTC
CASSKGQAEQYF
>-|-|TRBV11-2|TRBJ2-7
TGTGCCAGCAGCAAAGGGGGTGGAGGGGAGCAGTACTTC
CASSKGGGGEQYF
>-|-|TRBV2|TRBJ1-2
TGTGCCAGCAGTGAAGGGGGATTATATGGCTACACCTTC
CASSEGGLYGYTF
>TRBD1|large|TRBV30|TRBJ1-2
TGTGCCTGGAGTGTAACAGGGGGCTGGTGGGATGGCTACACCTTC
CAWSVTGGWWDGYTF
>TRBD1|-|TRBV5-1|TRBJ2-2
TGCGCCAGCAGCTTGGGAGGGGGCGAGAGCGCCGGGGAGCTGTTTTTT
CASSLGGGESAGELFF
>-|-|TRBV28|TRBJ1-4
TGTGCCAGCCGGGGAACTCCCCTCGCAACTAATGAAAAACTGTTTTTT
CASRGTPLATNEKLFF
>TRBD2|-|TRBV7-9|TRBJ2-3
TGTGCCAGCAGCTTAAAGATCCTAGCGGGGGGCCGCGTGGATACGCAGTATTTT
CASSLKILAGGRVDTQYF
>-|few|TRBV12-2|TRBJ2-2
TGTGCAAGTCGCCTCTCCGGGACAGGGGTTACCGGGGAGCTGTTTTTT
CASRLSGTGVTGELFF
>-|-|TRBV7-2|TRBJ2-3
TGTGCCAGCAGCGGCGGCTATACGCAGTATTTT
CASSGGYTQYF
>TRBD2|few|TRBV9|TRBJ2-1
TGTGCCAGCAGCGTAGCTGGGCGGGGGGGCTCGGATGAGCAGTTCTTC
CASSVAGRGGSDEQFF
>-|-|TRBV5-5|TRBJ2-5
TGTGCCAGCAGCTTCGTGGCAGGGCGAGAGACCCAGTACTTC
CASSFVAGRETQYF
>TRBD1|once|TRBV2|TRBJ1-2
TGTGCCAGCAGCGGACAGGGGGTTGGCTACACCTTC
CASSGQGVGYTF
>-|-|TRBV9|TRBJ1-5
TGTGCCAGCAGCGTAGCTAAAGGGAGTAGCAATCAGCCCCAGCATTTT
CASSVAKGSSNQPQHF
>TRBD1|-|TRBV7-3|TRBJ1-2
TGTGCCAGCAGCTCACCCGGACAGGGAGGGGACTATGGCTACACCTTC
CASSSPGQGGDYGYTF
>-|-|TRBV6-4|TRBJ2-1
TGTGCCAGCAGTGACTCAGGGGGGGAGGGCAATGAGCAGTTCTTC
CASSDSGGEGNEQFF
>TRBD1|-|TRBV11-2|TRBJ2-7
TGTGCCAGCAGCTGGGGACAGGGGTACGAGCAGTACTTC
CASSWGQGYEQYF
>-|-|TRBV7-3|TRBJ1-5
TGTGCCAGCAGCTTAACAGGGGATGGCAATCAGCCCCAGCATTTT
CASSLTGDGNQPQHF
>-|-|TRBV30|TRBJ2-7
TGTGCCTGGAATGGGGGGAGCTCCTACGAGCAGTACTTC
CAWNGGSSYEQYF
>-|-|TRBV9|TRBJ1-6
TGTGCCAGCAGCGTAGAAGTCGGCCCGGTGGAGAATTCACCCCTCCACTTT
CASSVEVGPVENSPLHF
>-|-|TRBV10-2|TRBJ1-1
TGCGCCAGCAGGCCAGGAGTGAACACTGAAGCTTTCTTT
CASRPGVNTEAFF
>-|-|TRBV7-8|TRBJ2-3
TGTGCCAGCAGCTCCCTCTCCAGCTTAAATACGCAGTATTTT
CASSSLSSLNTQYF
>TRBD1|-|TRBV4-3|TRBJ1-1
TGCGCCAGCAGCCAAGAGTTAGGAGGACAGGGATGGACTGAAGCTTTCTTT
CASSQELGGQGWTEAFF
>-|-|TRBV29-1|TRBJ2-7
TGCAGCGTTGAAAAAGCTTACGAGCAGTACTTC
CSVEKAYEQYF
>-|-|TRBV28|TRBJ1-2
TGTGCCAGCATCCAGGGTGGGAACGCTAGGGGCTACACCTTC
CASIQGGNARGYTF
>TRBD1|-|TRBV4-3|TRBJ1-2
TGCGCCAGCAGCCAAAACAGGGGCTATGGCTACACCTTC
CASSQNRGYGYTF
>-|once|TRBV7-8|TRBJ2-5
TGTGCCAGCAGCTTAGTTGGAGAGACCCAGTACTTC
CASSLVGETQYF
>-|-|TRBV20-1|TRBJ2-7
TGCAGTGCTATACAGGGCTACGAGCAGTACTTC
CSAIQGYEQYF
>-|-|TRBV7-3|TRBJ2-3
TGTGCCAGCAGCCAGGTCACAGATACGCAGTATTTT
CASSQVTDTQYF
>TRBD1|-|TRBV5-5|TRBJ1-1
TGTGCCAGCAGCATCGGGACAGGTACTGAAGCTTTCTTT
CASSIGTGTEAFF
>TRBD2|-|TRBV12-5|TRBJ2-3
TGTGCTAGTGGTTTGGTAAGCGGGGTCCCAGATACGCAGTATTTT
CASGLVSGVPDTQYF
>-|-|TRBV18|TRBJ1-5
TGTGCCAGCTCAGACGTTCGGGGGCCCCAGCATTTT
CASSDVRGPQHF
>TRBD1|-|TRBV5-1|TRBJ1-1
TGCGCCAGCAGCCCCTTACAGGGGACCAACACTGAAGCTTTCTTT
CASSPLQGTNTEAFF
>-|-|TRBV5-6|TRBJ2-7
TGTGCCAGCCCGAACTACGAGCAGTACTTC
CASPNYEQYF
>-|-|TRBV19|TRBJ2-7
TGTGCCAGTAGTCTGAGGGGCCGAACCTACGAGCAGTACTTC
CASSLRGRTYEQYF
>-|-|TRBV10-3|TRBJ1-6
TGTGCCAGTCTACAGGGTAATAATTCACCCCTCCACTTT
CASLQGNNSPLHF
>TRBD1|-|TRBV6-1|TRBJ2-5
TGTGCCAGCAGTGAGGAGACAGGGGGCAGGGAGACCCAGTACTTC
CASSEETGGRETQYF
>TRBD1|-|TRBV7-2|TRBJ2-1
TGTGCCAGCAGCTTATTTCCAGGACAGGGGTACAATGAGCAGTTCTTC
CASSLFPGQGYNEQFF